This entry concerns a single TCR beta chain. Its antigen is unknown. The sample originates from a study of beta chain features in type 1 diabetes. Study information: Sorted cells numbering roughly 98,000,000 were examined across all samples.

Study-level findings and limits: Patients and controls would share equally any PCR tilt toward shorter templates. Researchers reported that naive, central memory and Treg TCRB repertoires appeared more similar in patients than in healthy donors. Shortening of TCRB CDR3s, moderate but significant, appeared in all four CD4+ subsets of Type 1 diabetes patients.

The CDR3 spans 15 residues. Germline V gene data show CDR1 as MNHEY and CDR2 as SVGAGI. V was trimmed by 10 bases and J by 0 bases, leaving 17 bases between them. Heparinised blood was drawn once per donor, averaging around 120 mL. Every bit of the isolated RNA underwent reverse transcription, so sequencing read expressed TCRB transcripts. Clones were sequenced by immunoSEQ multiplex PCR, and TCRdb holds only the in-frame ones, with some missing. This repertoire shows tens of thousands of clones, 60% to 75% found once; its top ten account for less than 2%. V usage is TRBV6-5 and J usage is TRBJ2-3, with D tentatively TRBD2 (6 bases). Sequencing was done on a sample of Tregs from blood. The receptor was derived from a man under 40 with type 1 diabetes. Some clones in this sample may be carry-over from other donors' samples. The CDR3 DNA reads TGTGCCACAACCCGAAGAGGGACTAGCACAGATACGCAGTATTTT. Translating it yields CATTRRGTSTDTQYF.